This entry concerns a single TCR beta chain. What it binds is not known. The data were obtained in a study of cytomegalovirus exposure and HLA in healthy donors. In the study overall: The early release's HLA-typed donors yielded approximately 85 million unique TCRs. General study points: Per a prior analysis, the majority of TCR beta V segments were productive roughly 87% or roughly 30% of the time. Later on, a genetic analysis was performed. It linked a missense variant in DCLRE1C with V- and J-gene trimming of TCR beta. Later findings reportedly placed an Asian-associated ancestry cluster below the approximately 670-donor mean for N-insertions.

The ends were cut back, 5 bases at V and 0 bases at J, with 7 bases in the middle. Germline V lookup: CDR1 SGHRS, CDR2 YFSETQ. The CDR3 runs 13 residues. The PCR was carried out with 60 Vbeta primers and 13 Jbeta primers. This table comes from immunoSEQ multiplex PCR, and its TCRdb copy is limited to in-frame clones, with some not included. Found here are about 76,000 clones, less than 80% of them singletons; the top ten hold 8% to 9.5%. This clonotype was obtained from a woman between 40 and 55 years old in good health and CMV-seropositive. The chain uses TRBV5-1 and TRBJ2-3, with D possibly TRBD2 on 6 matching bases. The source material was PBMCs. DNA of the CDR3: TGCGCCAGCAGTGCGGGAAGCACAGATACGCAGTATTTT. Translating gives CASSAGSTDTQYF.